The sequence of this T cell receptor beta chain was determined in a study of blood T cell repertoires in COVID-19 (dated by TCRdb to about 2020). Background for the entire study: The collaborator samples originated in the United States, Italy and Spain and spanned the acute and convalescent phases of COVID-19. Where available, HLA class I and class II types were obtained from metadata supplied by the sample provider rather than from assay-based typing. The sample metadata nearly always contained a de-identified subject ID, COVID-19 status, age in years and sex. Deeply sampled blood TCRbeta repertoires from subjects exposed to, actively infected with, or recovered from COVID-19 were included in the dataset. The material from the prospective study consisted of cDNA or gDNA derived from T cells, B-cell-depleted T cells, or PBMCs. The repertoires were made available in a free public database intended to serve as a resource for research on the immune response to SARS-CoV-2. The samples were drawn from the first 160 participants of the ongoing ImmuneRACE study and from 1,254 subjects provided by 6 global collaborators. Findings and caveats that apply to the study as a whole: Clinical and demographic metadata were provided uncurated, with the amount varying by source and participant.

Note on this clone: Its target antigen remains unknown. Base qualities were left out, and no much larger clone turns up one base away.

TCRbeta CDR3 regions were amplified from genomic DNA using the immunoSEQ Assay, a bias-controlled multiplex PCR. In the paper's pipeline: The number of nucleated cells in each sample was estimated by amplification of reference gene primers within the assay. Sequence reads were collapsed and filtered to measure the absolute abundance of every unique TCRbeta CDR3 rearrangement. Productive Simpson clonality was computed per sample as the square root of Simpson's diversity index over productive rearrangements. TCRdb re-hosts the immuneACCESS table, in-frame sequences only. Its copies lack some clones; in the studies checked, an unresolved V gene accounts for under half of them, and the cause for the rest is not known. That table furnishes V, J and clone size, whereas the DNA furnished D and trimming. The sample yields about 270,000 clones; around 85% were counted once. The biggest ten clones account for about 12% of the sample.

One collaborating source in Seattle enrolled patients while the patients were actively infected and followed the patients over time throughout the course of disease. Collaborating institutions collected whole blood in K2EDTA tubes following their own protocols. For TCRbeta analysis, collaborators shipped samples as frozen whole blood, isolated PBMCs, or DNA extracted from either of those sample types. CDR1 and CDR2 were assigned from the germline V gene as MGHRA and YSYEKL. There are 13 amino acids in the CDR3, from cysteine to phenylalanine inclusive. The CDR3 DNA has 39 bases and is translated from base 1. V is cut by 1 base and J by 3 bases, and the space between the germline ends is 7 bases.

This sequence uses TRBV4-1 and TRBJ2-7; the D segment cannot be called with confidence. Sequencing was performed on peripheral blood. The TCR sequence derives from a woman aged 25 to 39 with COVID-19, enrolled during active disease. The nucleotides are TGCGCCAGCAGCCAAGCTAATCTCTACGAGCAGTACTTC. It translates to CASSQANLYEQYF.